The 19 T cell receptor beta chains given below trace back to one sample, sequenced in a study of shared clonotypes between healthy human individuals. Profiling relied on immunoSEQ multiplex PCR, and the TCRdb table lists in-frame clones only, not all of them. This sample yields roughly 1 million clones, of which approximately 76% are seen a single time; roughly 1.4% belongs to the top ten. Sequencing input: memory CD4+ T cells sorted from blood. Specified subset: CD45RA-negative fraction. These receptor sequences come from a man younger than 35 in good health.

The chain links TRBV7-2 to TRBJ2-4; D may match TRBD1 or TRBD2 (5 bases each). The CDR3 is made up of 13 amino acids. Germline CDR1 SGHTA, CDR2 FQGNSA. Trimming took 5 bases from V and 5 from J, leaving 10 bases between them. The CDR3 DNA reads TGTGCCAGCAGCCGGGACCTAGAAAACATTCAGTACTTC. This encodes CASSRDLENIQYF.

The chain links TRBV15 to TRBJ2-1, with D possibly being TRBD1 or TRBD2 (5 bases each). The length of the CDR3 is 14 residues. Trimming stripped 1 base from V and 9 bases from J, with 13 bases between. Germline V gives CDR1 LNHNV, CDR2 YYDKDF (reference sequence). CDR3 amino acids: CATSRVQVRGEQFF. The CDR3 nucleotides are TGTGCCACCAGCAGAGTACAGGTTCGGGGTGAGCAGTTCTTC.

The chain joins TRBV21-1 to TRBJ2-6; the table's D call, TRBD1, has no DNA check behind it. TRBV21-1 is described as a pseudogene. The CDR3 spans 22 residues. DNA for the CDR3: TGTGCCAGCAGCAGGCCGGGACAGAGAGGATCCTGCACGTACTCTGGGGCCAACGTCCTGACTTTC. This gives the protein CASSRPGQRGSCTYSGANVLTF.

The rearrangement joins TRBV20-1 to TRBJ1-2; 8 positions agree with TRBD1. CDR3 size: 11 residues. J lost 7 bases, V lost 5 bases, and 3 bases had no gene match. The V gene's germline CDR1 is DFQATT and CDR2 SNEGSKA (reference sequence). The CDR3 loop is CSALQGGGYTF. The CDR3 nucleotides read TGCAGTGCTCTACAGGGGGGTGGCTACACCTTC.

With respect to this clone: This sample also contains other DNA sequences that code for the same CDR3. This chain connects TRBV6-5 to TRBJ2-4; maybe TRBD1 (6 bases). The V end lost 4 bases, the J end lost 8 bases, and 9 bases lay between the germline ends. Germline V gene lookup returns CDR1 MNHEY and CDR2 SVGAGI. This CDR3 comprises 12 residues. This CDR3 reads CASSFRGDIQYF. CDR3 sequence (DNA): TGTGCCAGCAGTTTCAGGGGAGACATTCAGTACTTC.

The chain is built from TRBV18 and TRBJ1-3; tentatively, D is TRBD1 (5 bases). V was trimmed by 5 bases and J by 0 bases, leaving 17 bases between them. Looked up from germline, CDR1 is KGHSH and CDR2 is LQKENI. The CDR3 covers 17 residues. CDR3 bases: TGTGCCAGCTCAACAAGTTCGGGACCGAACTCTGGAAACACCATATATTTT. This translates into CASSTSSGPNSGNTIYF.

The CDR3 sequence is CASSSGTSGGYEQYF. DNA for the CDR3: TGTGCCAGCTCATCAGGGACTAGCGGGGGCTACGAGCAGTACTTC. The chain is built from TRBV18 and TRBJ2-7, with 14 bases aligning to TRBD2. From germline, CDR1 is KGHSH and CDR2 LQKENI. The CDR3 length is 15 residues. With 5 bases clipped from V and 3 bases from J, the junction kept 3 bases outside the gene matches.

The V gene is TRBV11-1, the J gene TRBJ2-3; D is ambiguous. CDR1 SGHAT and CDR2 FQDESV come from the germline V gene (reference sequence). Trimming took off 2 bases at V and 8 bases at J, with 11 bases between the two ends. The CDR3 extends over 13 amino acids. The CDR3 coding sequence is TGTGCCAGCAGCTTATCGGGCCGGCCTACGCAGTATTTT. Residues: CASSLSGRPTQYF.

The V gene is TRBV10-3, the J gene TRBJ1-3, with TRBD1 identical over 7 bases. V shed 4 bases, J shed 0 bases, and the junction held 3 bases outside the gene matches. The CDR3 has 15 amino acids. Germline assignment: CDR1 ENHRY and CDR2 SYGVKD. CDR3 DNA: TGTGCCATCAGTGGGGACAGTAGCTCTGGAAACACCATATATTTT. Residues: CAISGDSSSGNTIYF.

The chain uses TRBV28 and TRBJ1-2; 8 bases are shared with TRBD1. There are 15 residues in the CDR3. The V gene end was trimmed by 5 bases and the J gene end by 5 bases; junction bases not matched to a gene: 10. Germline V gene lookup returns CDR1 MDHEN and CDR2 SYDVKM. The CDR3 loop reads CASSQGATLWYGYTF. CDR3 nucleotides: TGTGCCAGCAGTCAGGGGGCGACGCTATGGTATGGCTACACCTTC.

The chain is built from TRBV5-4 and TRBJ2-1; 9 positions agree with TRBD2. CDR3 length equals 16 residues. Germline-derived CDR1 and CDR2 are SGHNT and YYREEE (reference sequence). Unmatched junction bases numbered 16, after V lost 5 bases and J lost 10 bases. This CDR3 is CASRTGDSGRPSEQFF. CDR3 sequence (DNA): TGTGCCAGCAGAACAGGAGATAGCGGGAGACCAAGCGAGCAGTTCTTC.

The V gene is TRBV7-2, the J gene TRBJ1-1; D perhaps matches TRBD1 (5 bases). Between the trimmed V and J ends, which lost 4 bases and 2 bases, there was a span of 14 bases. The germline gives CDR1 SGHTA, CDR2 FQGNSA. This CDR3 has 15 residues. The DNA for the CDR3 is TGTGCCAGCAGCTCTCGACAGATTTCTAACACTGAAGCTTTCTTT. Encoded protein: CASSSRQISNTEAFF.

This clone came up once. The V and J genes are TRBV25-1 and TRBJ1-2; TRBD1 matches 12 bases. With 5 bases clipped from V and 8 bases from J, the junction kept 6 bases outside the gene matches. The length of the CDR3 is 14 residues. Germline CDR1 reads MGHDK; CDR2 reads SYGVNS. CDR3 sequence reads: CASSTGQGARGYTF. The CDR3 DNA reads TGTGCCAGCAGTACGGGACAGGGGGCTCGAGGCTACACCTTC.

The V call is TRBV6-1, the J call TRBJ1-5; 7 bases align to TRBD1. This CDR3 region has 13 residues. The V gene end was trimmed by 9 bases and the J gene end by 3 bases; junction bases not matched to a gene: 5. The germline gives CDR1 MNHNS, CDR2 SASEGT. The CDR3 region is CASGQVHNQPQHF. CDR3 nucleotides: TGTGCCAGTGGACAGGTCCACAATCAGCCCCAGCATTTT.

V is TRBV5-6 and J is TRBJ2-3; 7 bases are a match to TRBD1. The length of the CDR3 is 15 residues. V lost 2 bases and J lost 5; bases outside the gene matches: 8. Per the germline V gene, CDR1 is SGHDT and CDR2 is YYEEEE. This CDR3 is CASSFITGVGDTQYF. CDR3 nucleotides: TGTGCCAGCAGCTTTATTACAGGGGTTGGAGATACGCAGTATTTT. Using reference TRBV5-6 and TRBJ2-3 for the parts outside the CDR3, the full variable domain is DAGVTQSPTHLIKTRGQQVTLRCSPKSGHDTVSWYQQALGQGPQFIFQYYEEEERQRGNFPDRFSGHQFPNYSSELNVNALLLGDSALYLCASSFITGVGDTQYFGPGTRLTVL.

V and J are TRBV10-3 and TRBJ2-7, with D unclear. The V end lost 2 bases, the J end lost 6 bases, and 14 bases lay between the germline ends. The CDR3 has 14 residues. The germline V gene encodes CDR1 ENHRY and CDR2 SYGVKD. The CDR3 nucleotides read TGTGCCATCAGTGAGACTCCACAAGTCGGCGAGCAGTACTTC. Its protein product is CAISETPQVGEQYF.

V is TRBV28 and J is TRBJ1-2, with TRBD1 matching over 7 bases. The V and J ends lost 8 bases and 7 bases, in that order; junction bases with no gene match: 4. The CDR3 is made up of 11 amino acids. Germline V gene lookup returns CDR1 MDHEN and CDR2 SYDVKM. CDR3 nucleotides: TGTGCCAGCCAGGGGGTTGGTGGCTACACCTTC. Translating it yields CASQGVGGYTF.

The CDR3 region has the DNA TGTGCCATCGGACTAGCGGGGGGTGCCGATACGCAGTATTTT. Its protein is CAIGLAGGADTQYF. The rearrangement links TRBV10-3 to TRBJ2-3, with 14 bases aligning to TRBD2. CDR1 ENHRY and CDR2 SYGVKD come from the germline V gene. This CDR3 spans 14 amino acids. The ends lost 8 bases at V and 6 bases at J; junction bases unmatched: 4.

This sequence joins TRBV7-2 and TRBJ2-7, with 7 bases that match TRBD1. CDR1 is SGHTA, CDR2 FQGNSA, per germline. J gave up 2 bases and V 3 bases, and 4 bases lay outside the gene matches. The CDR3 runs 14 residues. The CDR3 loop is CASSFLTGPYEQYF. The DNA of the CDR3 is TGTGCCAGCAGCTTCCTGACAGGGCCCTACGAGCAGTACTTC.